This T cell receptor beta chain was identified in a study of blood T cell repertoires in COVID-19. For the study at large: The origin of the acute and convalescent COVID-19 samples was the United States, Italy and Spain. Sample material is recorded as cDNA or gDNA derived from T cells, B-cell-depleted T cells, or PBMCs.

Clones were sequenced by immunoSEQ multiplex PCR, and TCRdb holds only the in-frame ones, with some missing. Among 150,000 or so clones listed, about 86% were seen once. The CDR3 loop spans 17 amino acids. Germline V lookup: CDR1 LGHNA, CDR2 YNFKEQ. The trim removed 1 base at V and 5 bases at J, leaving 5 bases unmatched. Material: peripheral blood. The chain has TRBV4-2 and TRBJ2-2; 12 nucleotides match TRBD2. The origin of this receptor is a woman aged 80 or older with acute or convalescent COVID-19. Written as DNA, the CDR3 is TGTGCCAGCAGCCAAGGGAAACTAGCGGGGGGTACCGGGGAGCTGTTTTTT. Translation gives CASSQGKLAGGTGELFF.